The clone carrying this T cell receptor beta chain turned up a few times. Patients were all untreated before their thyroid surgery. This CDR3 has 15 amino acids. Germline V gene data show CDR1 as LNHDA and CDR2 as SQIVND (reference sequence). V lost 4 bases and J lost 4; bases outside the gene matches: 6. The sample comes from a study of metastatic and nonmetastatic thyroid tumors. TCRdb ran MiXCR on the PCR reads. Of 22,000 or so clones listed, around a fifth are singletons. The chain is built from TRBV19 and TRBJ1-2; 10 bases match TRBD1. What was sequenced was tumor tissue. The sequence came from a female donor with papillary thyroid cancer or a benign thyroid nodule (not recorded which). Some clones in this sample may be carry-over from other donors' samples. CDR3 nucleotides: TGTGCCAGTAGTAAAGACAGGGGGCAAGGCTATGGCTACACCTTC. It codes for CASSKDRGQGYGYTF.